This T cell receptor (beta chain) is drawn from a study of human T cells and chemical hapten exposure. Study-wide findings and caveats: Patch test score was positively correlated with the counts of TCRs that had expanded at PT1. Against controls, expanded TCRs gave rise to significantly more large CDR3 similarity clusters.

Within the sample, this clonotype is medium-sized. Antigen unknown. The time point is: pre-sensitization, week 0. Treatment: therapeutic diphenylcyclopropenone sensitization with weekly scalp DPC. Individual cDNA molecules (in the library) carried attached unique molecular identifiers. TCRdb reprocessed the RACE reads with MiXCR, giving one entry per CDR3 protein. Here the sample spans about 74,000 distinct CDR3 sequences, less than 15% being singletons. This CDR3 region has 15 residues. With V trimmed by 6 bases and J by 1 base, 8 bases remained unmatched. CDR1 DFQATT and CDR2 SNEGSKA come from the germline V gene (reference sequence).

The V and J genes are TRBV20-1 and TRBJ2-7; 11 bases align to TRBD2. The source is a woman in her forties or fifties with alopecia areata. Some clones in this sample may be carry-over from other donors' samples. The sample consisted of whole blood, taken in connection with sensitization to the hapten diphenylcyclopropenone (DPC). The CDR3 loop is CSAKVAGGKSYEQYF. The DNA for the CDR3 is TGCAGTGCGAAGGTAGCGGGAGGGAAGTCCTACGAGCAGTACTTC.